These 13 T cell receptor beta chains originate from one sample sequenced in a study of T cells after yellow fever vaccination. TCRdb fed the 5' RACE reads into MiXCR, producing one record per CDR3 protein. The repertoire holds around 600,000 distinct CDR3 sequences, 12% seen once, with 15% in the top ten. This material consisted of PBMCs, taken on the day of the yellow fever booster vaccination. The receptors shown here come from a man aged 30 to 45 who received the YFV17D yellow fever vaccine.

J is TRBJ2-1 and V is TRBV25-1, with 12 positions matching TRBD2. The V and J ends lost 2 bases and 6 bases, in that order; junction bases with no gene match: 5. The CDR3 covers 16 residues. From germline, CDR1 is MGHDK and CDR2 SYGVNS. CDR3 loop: CASSEMGLAGLNEQFF. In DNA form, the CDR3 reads TGTGCCAGCAGTGAAATGGGACTAGCGGGCCTCAATGAGCAGTTCTTC.

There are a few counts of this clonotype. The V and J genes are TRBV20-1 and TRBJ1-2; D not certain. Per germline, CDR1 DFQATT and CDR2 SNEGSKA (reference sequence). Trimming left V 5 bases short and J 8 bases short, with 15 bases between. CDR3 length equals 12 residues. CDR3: CSASNPTRGYTF. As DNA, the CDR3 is TGCAGTGCTTCGAACCCCACGCGCGGCTACACCTTC.

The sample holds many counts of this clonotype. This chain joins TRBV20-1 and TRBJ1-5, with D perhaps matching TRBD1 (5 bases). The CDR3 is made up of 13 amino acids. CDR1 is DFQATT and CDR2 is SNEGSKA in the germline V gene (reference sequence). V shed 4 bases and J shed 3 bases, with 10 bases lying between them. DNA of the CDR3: TGCAGTGCTAAAGAGGGGTCCAATCAGCCCCAGCATTTT. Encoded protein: CSAKEGSNQPQHF.

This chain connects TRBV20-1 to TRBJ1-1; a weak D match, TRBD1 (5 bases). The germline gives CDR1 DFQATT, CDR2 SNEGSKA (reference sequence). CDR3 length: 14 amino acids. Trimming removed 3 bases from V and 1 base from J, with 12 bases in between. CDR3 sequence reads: CSARPGQPNTEAFF. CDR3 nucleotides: TGCAGTGCTAGGCCAGGACAACCGAACACTGAAGCTTTCTTT.

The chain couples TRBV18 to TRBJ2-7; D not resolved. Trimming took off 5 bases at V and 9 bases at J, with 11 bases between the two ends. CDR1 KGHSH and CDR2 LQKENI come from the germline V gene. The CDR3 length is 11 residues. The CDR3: CASSAKKVQYF. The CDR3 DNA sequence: TGTGCCAGCTCAGCGAAAAAAGTGCAGTACTTC. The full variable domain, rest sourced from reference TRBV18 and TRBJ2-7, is NAGVMQNPRHLVRRRGQEARLRCSPMKGHSHVYWYRQLPEEGLKFMVYLQKENIIDESGMPKERFSAEFPKEGPSILRIQQVVRGDSAAYFCASSAKKVQYFGPGTRLTVT.

The CDR3 coding sequence is TGTGCCAGCAGTTTGATGACATCCTCAAGCTCCTACGAGCAGTACTTC. Its protein is CASSLMTSSSSYEQYF. The V and J genes are TRBV6-2 or TRBV6-3 and TRBJ2-7; D is unclear. The CDR3 has 16 residues. Per the germline V gene, CDR1 is MNHEY and CDR2 is SVGEGT. Trimming left V 4 bases short and J 0 bases short, with 16 bases between.

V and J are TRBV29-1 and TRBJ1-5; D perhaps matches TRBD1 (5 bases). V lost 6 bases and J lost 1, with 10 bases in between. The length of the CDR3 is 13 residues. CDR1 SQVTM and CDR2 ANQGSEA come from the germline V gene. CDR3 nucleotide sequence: TGCAGCGTATGGGACGGAAGCAATCAGCCCCAGCATTTT. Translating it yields CSVWDGSNQPQHF.

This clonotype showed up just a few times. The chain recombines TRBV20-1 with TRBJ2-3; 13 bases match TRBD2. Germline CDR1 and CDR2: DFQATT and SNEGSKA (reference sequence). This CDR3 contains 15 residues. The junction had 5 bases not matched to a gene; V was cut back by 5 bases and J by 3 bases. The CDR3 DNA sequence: TGCAGTGCTGCCAAGACTAGCGGGAGGACAGATACGCAGTATTTT. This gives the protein CSAAKTSGRTDTQYF.

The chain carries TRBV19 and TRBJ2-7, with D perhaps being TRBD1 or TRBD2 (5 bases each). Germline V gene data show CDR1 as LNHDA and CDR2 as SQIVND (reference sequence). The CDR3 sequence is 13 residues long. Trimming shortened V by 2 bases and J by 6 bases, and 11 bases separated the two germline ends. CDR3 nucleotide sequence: TGTGCCAGTAGTATAAATCCGAGGGGCGAGCAGTACTTC. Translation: CASSINPRGEQYF.

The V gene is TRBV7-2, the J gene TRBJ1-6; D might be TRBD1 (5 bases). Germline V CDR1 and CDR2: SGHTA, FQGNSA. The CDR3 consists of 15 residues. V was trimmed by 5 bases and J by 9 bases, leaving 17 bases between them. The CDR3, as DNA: TGTGCCAGCAGCCCCGGGGGAGGGTATGGTTCACCCCTCCACTTT. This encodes CASSPGGGYGSPLHF.

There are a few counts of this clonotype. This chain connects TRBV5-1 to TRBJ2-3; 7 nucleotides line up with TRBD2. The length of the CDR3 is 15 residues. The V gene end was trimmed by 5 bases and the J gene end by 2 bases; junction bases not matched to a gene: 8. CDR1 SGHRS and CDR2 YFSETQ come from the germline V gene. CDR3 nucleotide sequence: TGCGCCAGCAGGGGCGGGAGTTCCGCCACAGATACGCAGTATTTT. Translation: CASRGGSSATDTQYF. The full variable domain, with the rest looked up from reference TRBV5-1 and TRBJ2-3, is KAGVTQTPRYLIKTRGQQVTLSCSPISGHRSVSWYQQTPGQGLQFLFEYFSETQRNKGNFPGRFSGRQFSNSRSEMNVSTLELGDSALYLCASRGGSSATDTQYFGPGTRLTVL.

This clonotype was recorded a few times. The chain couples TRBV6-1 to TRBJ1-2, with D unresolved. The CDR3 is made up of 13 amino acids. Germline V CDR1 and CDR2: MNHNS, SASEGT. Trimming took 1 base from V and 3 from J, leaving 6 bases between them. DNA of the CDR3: TGTGCCAGCAGTGAAGGGGTAGACTATGGCTACACCTTC. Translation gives CASSEGVDYGYTF.

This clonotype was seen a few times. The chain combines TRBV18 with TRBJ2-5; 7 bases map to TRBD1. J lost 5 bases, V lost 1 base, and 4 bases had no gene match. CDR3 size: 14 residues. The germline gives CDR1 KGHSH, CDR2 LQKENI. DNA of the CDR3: TGTGCCAGCTCACCACATGACAGGGTTGAGACCCAGTACTTC. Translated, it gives CASSPHDRVETQYF.